This T cell receptor beta chain was retrieved from a study of post-analysis software for immune sequencing data. Looking at the study overall: Secondary progressive, relapsing-remitting and progressive-relapsing multiple sclerosis were among the included disease courses.

This clonotype has a handful of counts. Its antigen is not known. Germline-derived CDR1 and CDR2 are MNHEY and SVGAGI. V lost 4 bases to trimming and J lost 3 bases, with 12 bases between them. The CDR3 sequence is 14 residues long. Study-wide results and caveats: Same-batch samples co-clustered strongly by F measure. There were five or six TRBV segments more frequent in patients than controls, and TRBV5-6, TRBV5-1 and TRBV20-1 were among them. Normalized Chao1 diversity was significantly lower in multiple sclerosis patients than in controls.

The library was made from cDNA and included unique molecular identifiers. Between about 0.9 and 11 million T cells gave rise to some 470,000 cDNA molecules. MiXCR, run by TCRdb on the PCR reads, gives a single entry per CDR3 protein. The data contain under 200,000 distinct CDR3 sequences, about 30% of them seen just once; the ten biggest clones take up 3% to 4%. The chain joins TRBV6-5 to TRBJ1-2, with unresolved D. The sequence came from a girl younger than 18 with multiple sclerosis. The sample was blood. CDR3 sequence: CASSSGVRDYGYTF. In DNA, the CDR3 is TGTGCCAGCAGTTCCGGGGTTCGTGACTATGGCTACACCTTC.